This TCR beta chain is from a study of blood T cell repertoires in COVID-19. About the study: From the United States, Italy and Spain came samples of acute and convalescent COVID-19. T cells, B-cell-depleted T cells, or PBMCs supplied cDNA or gDNA.

As originally analysed: Amplification of reference gene primers was used by the study to estimate nucleated cell counts. Method: immunoSEQ multiplex PCR; TCRdb's copy keeps in-frame clones and lacks some. The D gene and trimming were derived from the DNA, and the V and J assignments and clone size from that table. The data show about 150,000 clones, around nine tenths seen once. CDR1 and CDR2 (germline): SNHLY, FYNNEI. V was shortened by 6 bases and J by 0 bases, with 9 bases between the two germline ends. The CDR3 spans 15 residues. The sequence derives from a woman between 65 and 79 years old with acute or convalescent COVID-19. The sample comprised peripheral blood. The chain recombines TRBV2 with TRBJ1-6; no clear D gene. DNA for the CDR3: TGTGCCAGCAGAGAGGAGAGCTCCTATAATTCACCCCTCCACTTT. Protein product: CASREESSYNSPLHF.